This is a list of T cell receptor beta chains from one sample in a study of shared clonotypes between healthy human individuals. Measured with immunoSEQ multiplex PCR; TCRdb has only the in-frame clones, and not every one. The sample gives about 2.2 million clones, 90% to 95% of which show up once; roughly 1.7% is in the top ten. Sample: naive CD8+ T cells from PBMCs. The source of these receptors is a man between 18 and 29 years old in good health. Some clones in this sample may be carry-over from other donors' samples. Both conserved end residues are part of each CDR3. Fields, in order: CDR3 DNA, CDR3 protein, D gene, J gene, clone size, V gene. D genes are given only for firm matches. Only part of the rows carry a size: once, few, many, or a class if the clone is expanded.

cdr3_nt: TGCGCCAGCAGCTTGGTTCCACCAGATGGGAATTCACCCCTCCACTTT
cdr3_aa: CASSLVPPDGNSPLHF
d_call: .
j_call: TRBJ1-6
clone_size: .
v_call: TRBV5-1

cdr3_nt: TGTGCCAGCAGCTTAGTAGGTTTAACGGGAGATACGCAGTATTTT
cdr3_aa: CASSLVGLTGDTQYF
d_call: .
j_call: TRBJ2-3
clone_size: .
v_call: TRBV7-8

cdr3_nt: TGTGCCAGCAGCTTGGTCGGTGAGAGTAAGGCCCAGTACTTC
cdr3_aa: CASSLVGESKAQYF
d_call: .
j_call: TRBJ2-5
clone_size: .
v_call: TRBV5-5

cdr3_nt: TGTGCTAGTGGTTCCTATCTGCCCACAGGCTTTTCGGACAATGAGCAGTTCTTC
cdr3_aa: CASGSYLPTGFSDNEQFF
d_call: .
j_call: TRBJ2-1
clone_size: .
v_call: TRBV12-5

cdr3_nt: TGTGCCAGCAGGAAACCGGGACAGGTTTACGCCGAGCAGTACTTC
cdr3_aa: CASRKPGQVYAEQYF
d_call: TRBD1
j_call: TRBJ2-7
clone_size: .
v_call: TRBV28

cdr3_nt: TGTGCCAGCAGCGTGGGACTAGCGGGAGCCTACGAGCAGTACTTC
cdr3_aa: CASSVGLAGAYEQYF
d_call: TRBD2
j_call: TRBJ2-7
clone_size: few
v_call: TRBV9

cdr3_nt: TGTGCCAGCAGTGCCGGGACTAGCGTATTCCAAGAGACCCAGTACTTC
cdr3_aa: CASSAGTSVFQETQYF
d_call: TRBD2
j_call: TRBJ2-5
clone_size: .
v_call: TRBV27

cdr3_nt: TGTGCCAGCAGCTTGGACAGCGCGAACACCGGGGAGCTGTTTTTT
cdr3_aa: CASSLDSANTGELFF
d_call: .
j_call: TRBJ2-2
clone_size: .
v_call: TRBV6-5

cdr3_nt: TGTGCCACCCCTCAGGGACAGGGAAATACCGGGGAGCTGTTTTTT
cdr3_aa: CATPQGQGNTGELFF
d_call: TRBD1
j_call: TRBJ2-2
clone_size: once
v_call: TRBV7-9

cdr3_nt: TGCGCCAGCAGCTTGGTTGGTAGCGAGCAGTACTTC
cdr3_aa: CASSLVGSEQYF
d_call: .
j_call: TRBJ2-7
clone_size: .
v_call: TRBV5-1

cdr3_nt: TGTGCCAGCAGCCCCCACATCGGGTACGAGCAGTACTTC
cdr3_aa: CASSPHIGYEQYF
d_call: .
j_call: TRBJ2-7
clone_size: .
v_call: TRBV7-2

cdr3_nt: TGTGCCAGCAGTTTTTCATCAAGCTACGAGCAGTACTTC
cdr3_aa: CASSFSSSYEQYF
d_call: .
j_call: TRBJ2-7
clone_size: .
v_call: TRBV27

cdr3_nt: TGTGCCAGCAGTTTATTGAGTGACCTGGCTCCCAACGGCGAAGCTTTCTTT
cdr3_aa: CASSLLSDLAPNGEAFF
d_call: .
j_call: TRBJ1-1
clone_size: .
v_call: TRBV27

cdr3_nt: TGTGCCAGCAGGGGGAGGGCCGGGGTAGACAATGAGCAGTTCTTC
cdr3_aa: CASRGRAGVDNEQFF
d_call: TRBD2
j_call: TRBJ2-1
clone_size: .
v_call: TRBV7-2

cdr3_nt: TGTGCCAGCAGTCCGACAGGGACTAACTATGGCTACACCTTC
cdr3_aa: CASSPTGTNYGYTF
d_call: TRBD1
j_call: TRBJ1-2
clone_size: .
v_call: TRBV7-9

cdr3_nt: TGTGCCAGCAGCTCATTTTCCTACGAGCAGTACTTC
cdr3_aa: CASSSFSYEQYF
d_call: .
j_call: TRBJ2-7
clone_size: .
v_call: TRBV7-2

cdr3_nt: TGTGCCAGCATACTTAGCGGGAGTTCCTACGAGCAGTACTTC
cdr3_aa: CASILSGSSYEQYF
d_call: TRBD2
j_call: TRBJ2-7
clone_size: .
v_call: TRBV28

cdr3_nt: TGTGCCAGCACCCCCCAGGTAGGGAACACTGAAGCTTTCTTT
cdr3_aa: CASTPQVGNTEAFF
d_call: .
j_call: TRBJ1-1
clone_size: .
v_call: TRBV6-5

cdr3_nt: TGTGCCAGCAGCTTTTCTGAGGTTGGAGGGGAGACCCAGTACTTC
cdr3_aa: CASSFSEVGGETQYF
d_call: .
j_call: TRBJ2-5
clone_size: .
v_call: TRBV11-1

cdr3_nt: TGTGCCAGCAGCCTGGTTGCGGGGAACACCGGGGAGCTGTTTTTT
cdr3_aa: CASSLVAGNTGELFF
d_call: .
j_call: TRBJ2-2
clone_size: .
v_call: TRBV11-2

cdr3_nt: TGTGCCAGCAGCTCAGGACAGGCTAGCACAGATACGCAGTATTTT
cdr3_aa: CASSSGQASTDTQYF
d_call: TRBD1
j_call: TRBJ2-3
clone_size: .
v_call: TRBV9

cdr3_nt: TGTGCCAGCAGTCCCTCAGGGAACAATGAGCAGTTCTTC
cdr3_aa: CASSPSGNNEQFF
d_call: .
j_call: TRBJ2-1
clone_size: .
v_call: TRBV28

cdr3_nt: TGTGCCAGCAGCGCCAGGGGGGGCGTTAGCAATCAGCCCCAGCATTTT
cdr3_aa: CASSARGGVSNQPQHF
d_call: TRBD1
j_call: TRBJ1-5
clone_size: .
v_call: TRBV28

cdr3_nt: TGTGCCAGCAGCGACCGACAGGGATTAAATGAGCAGTTCTTC
cdr3_aa: CASSDRQGLNEQFF
d_call: TRBD1
j_call: TRBJ2-1
clone_size: .
v_call: TRBV9

cdr3_nt: TGTGCCAGCAGTTTAGGGACTAGCGGGAGGGCCCGTGAGCAGTTCTTC
cdr3_aa: CASSLGTSGRAREQFF
d_call: TRBD2
j_call: TRBJ2-1
clone_size: .
v_call: TRBV28

cdr3_nt: TGTGCCAGCAGTGACAGGGGAGGCTATGGCTACACCTTC
cdr3_aa: CASSDRGGYGYTF
d_call: TRBD1
j_call: TRBJ1-2
clone_size: .
v_call: TRBV27

cdr3_nt: TGTGCCAGTAGTATTTATGGCTACACCTTC
cdr3_aa: CASSIYGYTF
d_call: .
j_call: TRBJ1-2
clone_size: .
v_call: TRBV19

cdr3_nt: TGTGCCAGCAGCCCGACCGGGACAACGAACACCGGGGAGCTGTTTTTT
cdr3_aa: CASSPTGTTNTGELFF
d_call: .
j_call: TRBJ2-2
clone_size: .
v_call: TRBV7-8

cdr3_nt: TGTGCCAGCAGCTTAACCGATGGGAGCAATCAGCCCCAGCATTTT
cdr3_aa: CASSLTDGSNQPQHF
d_call: .
j_call: TRBJ1-5
clone_size: .
v_call: TRBV7-6

cdr3_nt: TGTGCCAGCAGTCAGGACACCTCCTCCTACGAGCAGTACTTC
cdr3_aa: CASSQDTSSYEQYF
d_call: .
j_call: TRBJ2-7
clone_size: .
v_call: TRBV2

cdr3_nt: TGTGCCAGCAGCACCTGGACAGGGGATGGCTACACCTTC
cdr3_aa: CASSTWTGDGYTF
d_call: TRBD1
j_call: TRBJ1-2
clone_size: .
v_call: TRBV9

cdr3_nt: TGTGCCAGCAGACAGGGGGGTTCTGTCGGCAATCAGCCCCAGCATTTT
cdr3_aa: CASRQGGSVGNQPQHF
d_call: TRBD1
j_call: TRBJ1-5
clone_size: .
v_call: TRBV28

cdr3_nt: TGTGCCAGCAGTTCCTACGGCCGTGAGCAGTACTTC
cdr3_aa: CASSSYGREQYF
d_call: .
j_call: TRBJ2-5
clone_size: .
v_call: TRBV27

cdr3_nt: TGTGCCAGTAGTATAGACCCCGGGACAGAGAATCAGCCCCAGCATTTT
cdr3_aa: CASSIDPGTENQPQHF
d_call: TRBD1
j_call: TRBJ1-5
clone_size: .
v_call: TRBV19

cdr3_nt: TGCAGCACCCGCACTACTAGCGGTCTTGGGGATGAGCAGTTCTTC
cdr3_aa: CSTRTTSGLGDEQFF
d_call: TRBD2
j_call: TRBJ2-1
clone_size: .
v_call: TRBV29-1

cdr3_nt: TGCGCCAGCAGCCAAGATCTTCCGACCTTCGGGAGAAGAGACGAGCAGTACTTC
cdr3_aa: CASSQDLPTFGRRDEQYF
d_call: .
j_call: TRBJ2-7
clone_size: .
v_call: TRBV4-3

cdr3_nt: TGCGCCAGCAGCTTGGGAATGACCGGGACTAGCGGGACCGAAACCCCCTACGAGCAGTACTTC
cdr3_aa: CASSLGMTGTSGTETPYEQYF
d_call: TRBD2
j_call: TRBJ2-7
clone_size: .
v_call: TRBV5-1

cdr3_nt: TGTGCCAGCAGCCCGAGTAGCGGGAGGGCCCCAGAGACCCAGTACTTC
cdr3_aa: CASSPSSGRAPETQYF
d_call: TRBD2
j_call: TRBJ2-5
clone_size: once
v_call: TRBV11-3

cdr3_nt: TGTGCCTGGAGTCCGCGGGAGGGCCTCGGGGAGCTGTTTTTT
cdr3_aa: CAWSPREGLGELFF
d_call: TRBD2
j_call: TRBJ2-2
clone_size: .
v_call: TRBV30

cdr3_nt: TGTGCCAGCAGCTTAGGAGTTAGCTGGGGCGAGCAGTACTTC
cdr3_aa: CASSLGVSWGEQYF
d_call: .
j_call: TRBJ2-7
clone_size: .
v_call: TRBV11-2

cdr3_nt: TGTGCCAGCAGTTACGTCAGGGATGAAAAACTGTTTTTT
cdr3_aa: CASSYVRDEKLFF
d_call: .
j_call: TRBJ1-4
clone_size: .
v_call: TRBV6-5

cdr3_nt: TGTGCCAGCAGTTACTCGGGGGACACCTACAATGAGCAGTTCTTC
cdr3_aa: CASSYSGDTYNEQFF
d_call: .
j_call: TRBJ2-1
clone_size: .
v_call: TRBV6-5

cdr3_nt: TGTGCCAGCAGCGTTTTGACAGGGCGGGGGAGCACTGAAGCTTTCTTT
cdr3_aa: CASSVLTGRGSTEAFF
d_call: TRBD1
j_call: TRBJ1-1
clone_size: .
v_call: TRBV9

cdr3_nt: TGTGCCAGCAGCTTAGACAACACTGAAGCTTTCTTT
cdr3_aa: CASSLDNTEAFF
d_call: .
j_call: TRBJ1-1
clone_size: .
v_call: TRBV7-9

cdr3_nt: TGTGCCAGCAGCCACCCAGGAGCCTCCTACGAGCAGTACTTC
cdr3_aa: CASSHPGASYEQYF
d_call: .
j_call: TRBJ2-7
clone_size: once
v_call: TRBV14

cdr3_nt: TGTGCCAGCAGCTCCTACTGGGCCGGGGCTTTCTTC
cdr3_aa: CASSSYWAGAFF
d_call: .
j_call: TRBJ2-1
clone_size: .
v_call: TRBV5-6

cdr3_nt: TGTGCCAGCAGCCTGGGACTAGCGGAGTACTTC
cdr3_aa: CASSLGLAEYF
d_call: TRBD2
j_call: TRBJ2-5
clone_size: .
v_call: TRBV7-8

cdr3_nt: TGTGCCAGCAGCCACAGTCGGGGGACAGGGCAGTACGAGCAGTACTTC
cdr3_aa: CASSHSRGTGQYEQYF
d_call: TRBD1
j_call: TRBJ2-7
clone_size: .
v_call: TRBV7-6

cdr3_nt: TGTGCCAGCAGCTCCGGGACAAGGCCCCAAGAATCCTTT
cdr3_aa: CASSSGTRPQESF
d_call: .
j_call: TRBJ1-3
clone_size: .
v_call: TRBV7-9

cdr3_nt: TGTGCCAGCCAGGGGCGATCGACCTACGAGCAGTACTTC
cdr3_aa: CASQGRSTYEQYF
d_call: .
j_call: TRBJ2-7
clone_size: .
v_call: TRBV28

cdr3_nt: TGTGCCAGCAGACCACAAGGGGGGGAGACCCAGTACTTC
cdr3_aa: CASRPQGGETQYF
d_call: .
j_call: TRBJ2-5
clone_size: .
v_call: TRBV6-1

cdr3_nt: TGTGCCAGCAGCTACGGCGCGGTCACCGGGGAGCTGTTTTTT
cdr3_aa: CASSYGAVTGELFF
d_call: .
j_call: TRBJ2-2
clone_size: .
v_call: TRBV6-5

cdr3_nt: TGTGCCACCAACCAGGGTTACAACACCGGGGAGCTGTTTTTT
cdr3_aa: CATNQGYNTGELFF
d_call: .
j_call: TRBJ2-2
clone_size: .
v_call: TRBV15

cdr3_nt: TGTGCCAGCACGGGGGGTTCCTATGGCTACACCTTC
cdr3_aa: CASTGGSYGYTF
d_call: .
j_call: TRBJ1-2
clone_size: .
v_call: TRBV7-9

cdr3_nt: TGTGCCAGCAGTGACCAGCGGGAGATTGGGACCCAGTACTTC
cdr3_aa: CASSDQREIGTQYF
d_call: TRBD2
j_call: TRBJ2-5
clone_size: .
v_call: TRBV25-1

cdr3_nt: TGTGCCAGCAGCTCTACAGGGGTGGTTCGCGGGGAAGGCGGGGAGCTGTTTTTT
cdr3_aa: CASSSTGVVRGEGGELFF
d_call: .
j_call: TRBJ2-2
clone_size: once
v_call: TRBV9

cdr3_nt: TGTGCCAGCAGCTTAGCGCGGGGGGGTTTCAATGAGCAGTTCTTC
cdr3_aa: CASSLARGGFNEQFF
d_call: TRBD2
j_call: TRBJ2-1
clone_size: .
v_call: TRBV7-9

cdr3_nt: .
cdr3_aa: CSVEDVVASGSKEFF
d_call: .
j_call: TRBJ2-1
clone_size: .
v_call: TRBV29-1

cdr3_nt: TGCGCCAGCAGCCGAGAGACAAGCTACGAGCAGTACTTC
cdr3_aa: CASSRETSYEQYF
d_call: .
j_call: TRBJ2-7
clone_size: .
v_call: TRBV4-3